One T cell receptor beta chain is described in this entry. The antigen this receptor binds is unknown. Base qualities are not provided; no much larger clone lies one nucleotide away. The germline V gene provides CDR1 SGHRS and CDR2 YFSETQ. Taken from cysteine to phenylalanine, the CDR3 has 15 residues. The CDR3 DNA has 45 bases and is translated from base 1. Between the V and J ends, shortened by 7 bases and 3 bases respectively, the junction contains 20 bases. This entry belongs to a study of OX40 agonist ivuxolimab in advanced cancers. Notes on the research overall: Ivuxolimab was a fully human IgG2 agonistic monoclonal antibody targeting the costimulatory receptor OX40 (CD134). The paper reports the monotherapy dose-escalation portion (N of about 56 patients) of the phase I ivuxolimab trial. Prior anti-PD-1, anti-PD-L1 or anti-CTLA-4 therapy was permitted, and 30% to 45% of dose-escalation patients had received checkpoint inhibitors. The purpose of peripheral TCRbeta sequencing was to test whether ivuxolimab changed TCR sequence diversity and led to clonal T-cell expansion. Partial responses occurred in three dose-escalation patients: two with cutaneous melanoma and one with hepatocellular carcinoma. Among the roughly 50 dose-escalation patients, about 20 had hepatocellular carcinoma, approximately 15 melanoma, 9 renal cell carcinoma and 9 head and neck cancer. The dose-escalation cohort was 82.7% male with a mean age of approximately 60 years, ranging from about 23 to 85. Intravenous ivuxolimab was administered to patients every 2 weeks at six dose levels: 0.01, 0.1, 0.3, 1.5, 3 and 10 mg/kg.

What the study reported, not specific to this receptor: After ivuxolimab, more expanded clones were found on average in CD8+ T cells than in CD4+ T cells. In the 0.1-3.0 mg/kg groups, partial responders had among the lowest normalized peripheral clonal expansion, particularly in CD8+ T cells. Which antigens the clonally expanded peripheral T cells were specific for was not determined. At doses from 0.1 to 3.0 mg/kg, clonal expansion was seen in both CD4+ and CD8+ blood T cells between baseline and week 6. Low levels of normalized T-cell clonal expansion were also seen in some patients who did not respond.

Patients with a history of autoimmune disease or receiving systemic immunosuppression were excluded from the trial. Peripheral blood for TCR sequencing was collected from all dose cohorts at baseline, on cycle 4 day 1, and on cycle 7 day 1. The samples were taken from a phase I, first-in-human, multicenter, open-label dose-escalation trial of ivuxolimab. Adults with locally advanced or metastatic melanoma, renal cell carcinoma, hepatocellular carcinoma or head and neck squamous cell carcinoma were enrolled in the trial. Before TCR sequencing, CD4+ and CD8+ T cells were separately sorted from peripheral blood. To sequence the TCRbeta CDR3 region, genomic DNA was isolated from the sorted cells. The immunoSEQ Assay was used to sequence the TCRbeta CDR3 regions. TCRdb re-hosts the immuneACCESS table, in-frame sequences only. Its copies lack some clones; in the studies checked, an unresolved V gene accounts for under half of them, and the cause for the rest is not known. The sample includes approximately 70,000 clones, with about 87% observed a single time. The leading ten clones occupy 0.95% to 1.3% of the sample.

This chain joins TRBV5-1 to TRBJ2-7, with the D call tentatively TRBD1 or TRBD2, each fitting 7 bases. The clonotype was recovered from an adult with an advanced solid tumor such as melanoma, head and neck, liver or kidney cancer. This sample comprised CD4+ or CD8+ T cells sorted from blood, obtained in a trial of the OX40 agonist ivuxolimab. The CDR3 sequence is CASGNYRGGGYEQYF. The nucleotide sequence is given as TGCGCCAGCGGTAATTACAGGGGAGGGGGCTACGAGCAGTACTTC.